This entry features one T cell receptor (beta chain) sequence. The target antigen is unknown. Here immunoSEQ multiplex PCR was the method, and the copy in TCRdb shows in-frame clones only, minus some. This table holds about 140,000 clones, roughly nine tenths found once. CDR3 length: 14 amino acids. J was trimmed by 7 bases and V by 6 bases; bases with no gene match: 11. From germline, CDR1 is MNHEY and CDR2 SMNVEV (reference sequence). The sample originates from a study of cytomegalovirus exposure and HLA in healthy donors. The study's findings and limits: There were about 160 TCR beta chains listed as cytomegalovirus-associated. According to a subsequent analysis, TCR clusters identified in the first cohort showed a tendency to co-occur across the 120 or so validation repertoires.

Separation from the 666-subject first cohort characterized the roughly 120-subject validation cohort, to which the donors belonged. Material: PBMCs. This chain uses TRBV27 with TRBJ2-7, with 8 bases that match TRBD1. The clonotype comes from a man between 18 and 35 years old in good health and CMV-seronegative. The DNA for the CDR3 is TGTGCCAGCAGCAAAGGGGACAGGCCGGGAGAGCAGTACTTC. Encoded protein: CASSKGDRPGEQYF.